This TCR beta chain was retrieved from a study of CD8+ T cells in alopecia areata. Extracted RNA was reverse transcribed, and the resulting cDNA served as sequencing template. Sequenced by immunoSEQ multiplex PCR; TCRdb stores in-frame clones only, minus some. The repertoire holds about 64,000 clones, about 40% seen once, with just over 50% in the top ten. Alopecia areata patients provided lesional scalp punch biopsies and peripheral blood, both collected for the study. Whole-study findings and limits: Normal scalp showed lower clonality than lesional scalp, especially alopecia totalis/universalis. Normal skin contains resident alphabeta T cells, and these are also sequenced in scalp samples.

As concerns this clone: What it binds is not known.

The CDR3 is 13 amino acids. The ends were cut back, 3 bases at V and 4 bases at J, with 12 bases in the middle. CDR1 SQVTM and CDR2 ANQGSEA come from the germline V gene. The sequenced sample consisted of NKG2D-low CD8+ T cells sorted from blood. The sequence was obtained from a human donor with alopecia areata. V and J are TRBV29-1 and TRBJ1-1; a possible D gene is TRBD1 (6 bases). CDR3 region: CSVDRGEFTEAFF. In DNA, the CDR3 is TGCAGCGTTGACAGGGGAGAATTCACTGAAGCTTTCTTT.